What follows is one T cell receptor beta chain and its context. This clonotype was detected a few times. This receptor's antigen is unknown. The sample holds no much larger clone one base away, and base qualities are not on file. Ficoll-Paque density gradient centrifugation was the method used to isolate PBMCs. The instrument was an Illumina NovaSeq 6000. Using 5'RACE with constant-segment primers, TCRalpha and TCRbeta cDNA libraries were constructed, with sample barcodes and unique molecular identifiers added in the process. RNA was extracted from every sample with Trizol reagent. The libraries were amplified in two PCR steps, and the second step added a second sample barcode and Illumina TruSeq adapters. Sequencing of the libraries was done on an Illumina NovaSeq, producing 2 x 150 bp paired-end reads. For the original study's pipeline: Demultiplexing of reads and collapsing into UMI-guided consensus sequences were performed with migec v1.2.7. Using mixcr v2.1.11, the UMI consensuses were aligned to TRA and TRB V and J templates and assembled into clonotypes. A clonotype was counted as expanded or contracted only when both edgeR and NoisET called the clonotype significant, with the noise models trained on biological replicates. For edgeR calls, the cutoffs were a false discovery rate-adjusted p below 0.01 and a log2 fold-change threshold of 1. PCA with hierarchical clustering of max-normalized trajectories of the 1000 most abundant clonotypes was used as exploratory dynamics analysis. Separately sequenced CD4+ and CD8+ repertoires were used to assign a CD4 or CD8 phenotype to each responding clone. The raw public data were reprocessed by TCRdb itself: fastp quality trimming at Q25, MiXCR clonotype calling, in-frame beta chains only. For every CDR3 protein sequence, its rows merge into one entry that carries the most common genes and DNA. What appears here as the V and J calls and clone size reflects TCRdb's work, not the paper's. The sample table lists just over 400,000 distinct CDR3 sequences, less than 25% of them with a count of one. Clones ranked in the top ten supply around 14% of the sample.

The data stem from a study of T-cell memory formation after mild COVID-19 (dated by TCRdb to about 2021). Some background on the complete study: TCR sequence clusters from the two donors were largely donor specific. In a couple of donors, T-cell clones that expanded and contracted after mild COVID-19 were tracked by sequencing TCRalpha and TCRbeta repertoires over time. Two young, previously healthy adult volunteers made up the cohort, one male and one female.

Results and caveats for the whole study, not just this receptor: Some responding clones were found in pre-infection memory, which suggests that pre-existing cross-reactive memory T cells took part in the SARS-CoV-2 response. Clones that contracted from day 15 to 85 showed balanced CD4/CD8 phenotypes, whereas a second wave of clones that expanded from day 15 to 37 leaned towards CD4+. Whether the second-wave clones peaking on day 37 were SARS-CoV-2 specific was not confirmed. Only two mild cases were covered by the study, and larger cohorts that include severe cases with pre-infection samples were considered necessary. Contracting CD4+ clones were located mainly in the CM and EM memory subsets, whereas CD8+ clones were found to be enriched in EMRA.

CDR1 and CDR2, looked up from the germline V gene (reference sequence), are GTSNPN and SVGIG. Inclusive of the bounding cysteine and phenylalanine, the CDR3 is 15 residues long. Here the CDR3 DNA is all that survives: 45 bases in frame from base 1. Relative to germline, V is 0 bases shorter and J is 2 bases shorter, with 13 bases between their ends. The receptor's source is an adult woman who had mild COVID-19 (a few samples of this study predate the infection). The sample titles of this study are shuffled in the database, so cell type and time point are left out; the donor was told from shared clones. Sequencing was done on a sample of PBMCs or a T cell subset sorted from them (not recorded which). The chain employs TRBV30 and TRBJ2-5, and the D gene may be TRBD2, 5 bases matching. The sequenced DNA is TGTGCCTGGAGTGTAGTTCGGGGTATACAAGAGACCCAGTACTTC. This sequence encodes CAWSVVRGIQETQYF. This CDR3, with the reference TRBV30 and TRBJ2-5 proteins standing in past its ends, gives the full variable domain SQTIHQWPATLVQPVGSPLSLECTVEGTSNPNLYWYRQAAGRGLQLLFYSVGIGQISSEVPQNLSASRPQDRQFILSSKKLLLSDSGFYLCAWSVVRGIQETQYFGPGTRLLVL.